The entry that follows covers one T cell receptor (beta chain) sequence. No antigen is known for it. This sample is drawn from a study of T cells in Graves' hyperthyroidism and ophthalmopathy. On the study more broadly: Peripheral blood samples were taken at initial diagnosis, prior to any treatment. Study findings and constraints: Most thyroid clonotypes expanded above 0.001 were also detected in blood. Ophthalmopathy and stable hyperthyroidism were told apart by a 13 V-J model.

Regions amplified from RNA transcripts were the TCR beta CDR3 regions. Initially, a first-round RT-PCR of the TCR CDR3 employed the HTBI primer set. TCRdb processed the multiplex PCR reads anew with MiXCR; each CDR3 protein has one entry. In the table there are a few hundred thousand distinct CDR3 sequences, 18% of which are singletons. Trimming shortened V by 5 bases and J by 4 bases, and 9 bases separated the two germline ends. This CDR3 is built from 13 residues. The germline V gene has CDR1 MNHNS and CDR2 SASEGT. Ophthalmopathy patients had moderate-to-severe active disease, CAS ≥3, NOSPECS ≥4, and disease duration under 3 months.

The sample was blood. The receptor was isolated from a woman aged 40 to 50 with Graves' ophthalmopathy. The chain couples TRBV6-1 to TRBJ1-3; D unclear. The CDR3 DNA reads TGTGCCAGCAGTAGGACGTCGGGAAACACCATATATTTT. It is translated as CASSRTSGNTIYF.